One sample yielded the 5 T cell receptor beta chains listed below, sequenced in a study of blood T cell repertoires in COVID-19 (dated by TCRdb to the early 2020s). Library prep was done by the immunoSEQ multiplex PCR assay. TCRdb limited this immuneACCESS table to in-frame rearrangements with V and J called. A share of clones is missing; checked studies link under half to unresolved V genes, and the rest is unexplained. Here the sample has fewer than 200,000 clones; about nine tenths occur a single time. The top ten clonotypes cover approximately 2.1% of the sample. Sequencing used peripheral blood. Receptor source: a man aged 18 to 30 who had recovered from COVID-19.

The J gene is TRBJ2-5, the V gene TRBV14; 8 bases match TRBD2. In germline, CDR1 is SGHDN, CDR2 FVKESK. V was clipped by 4 bases and J by 2 bases; unmatched bases: 18. The CDR3 spans 19 residues. The CDR3, as DNA: TGTGCCAGCAGCCTGGCTGGTAGCGGGACCGGGGAGGTTCAAGAGACCCAGTACTTC. It is translated as CASSLAGSGTGEVQETQYF.

The rearrangement joins TRBV6-5 to TRBJ1-3; weak D call: TRBD1 (5 bases). From germline, CDR1 is MNHEY and CDR2 SVGAGI. The CDR3 has 15 amino acids. Trimming shortened V by 1 base and J by 0 bases, and 7 bases separated the two germline ends. CDR3 protein: CASSYYRSSGNTIYF. The CDR3 bases are TGTGCCAGCAGTTACTACAGGAGCTCTGGAAACACCATATATTTT.

This chain joins TRBV9 and TRBJ1-3, with 8 bases fitting TRBD1. The CDR3 is 15 residues long. The germline CDR1 and CDR2 sequences are SGDLS and YYNGEE. V was pared by 3 bases and J by 0 bases, with 2 bases of the junction left unmatched. The CDR3 is CASSATGASGNTIYF. The CDR3 DNA sequence: TGTGCCAGCAGCGCGACAGGGGCCTCTGGAAACACCATATATTTT.

This chain joins TRBV2 and TRBJ2-1; D unresolved. Germline V gene sequence: CDR1 SNHLY, CDR2 FYNNEI. The CDR3 has 15 residues. V was shortened by 7 bases and J by 0 bases, with 13 bases between the two germline ends. CDR3 in amino acids: CASITEPNSYNEQFF. In nucleotides, the CDR3 is TGTGCCAGCATCACCGAGCCAAACTCCTACAATGAGCAGTTCTTC.

This clone was observed a handful of times. This chain uses TRBV5-4 with TRBJ1-1; a possible D gene is TRBD1 (6 bases). The CDR3 loop spans 14 amino acids. V gave up 2 bases and J gave up 3 bases, with 11 bases separating them. Germline V gene sequence: CDR1 SGHNT, CDR2 YYREEE (reference sequence). The chain's CDR3 is CASSFDRSYTEAFF. In nucleotides, the CDR3 is TGTGCCAGCAGCTTTGACAGGAGCTACACTGAAGCTTTCTTT.